A selection of T cell receptor beta chains follows, all from one sample in a study of blood T cells in healthy people across ages. TCRdb independently ran MiXCR on the 5' RACE reads; one entry per CDR3 protein. Here the sample spans about 1,500,000 distinct CDR3 sequences, roughly 40% being singletons. The sample taken for sequencing was blood. All receptors derive from a woman between 18 and 29 years old in good health. CDR3s include the opening cysteine and the closing phenylalanine or tryptophan. A D gene is named only where the DNA matches it firmly. The listing skips clone size in some rows; elsewhere it reads once, few, many or a size class.

size	D	V	J	DNA	CDR3
few	NA	TRBV20-1	TRBJ2-4	TGCAGTGCTAGAGTCCCTGCAGGAGCCAAAAACATTCAGTACTTC	CSARVPAGAKNIQYF
few	TRBD1	TRBV12-3/TRBV12-4	TRBJ2-7	TGTGCCAGTGCCTACGGGACAGGGATTTACGAGCAGTACTTC	CASAYGTGIYEQYF
NA	NA	TRBV12-3/TRBV12-4	TRBJ1-4	TGTGCCAGCATAGCCGGAGCTAATGAAAAACTGTTTTTT	CASIAGANEKLFF
NA	NA	TRBV4-2	TRBJ2-7	TGTGCCAGCAGCCATGGCGGTCCCGAGCAGTACTTC	CASSHGGPEQYF
NA	TRBD2	TRBV20-1	TRBJ2-1	TGCAGTGCCGACGAAGGACTAGGATACGATGAGCAGTTCTTC	CSADEGLGYDEQFF
NA	NA	TRBV10-3	TRBJ2-3	TGTGCCATCAATTCCGGATCCGGGGATACGCAGTATTTT	CAINSGSGDTQYF
NA	NA	TRBV2	TRBJ2-3	TGTGCCGGGGAGGGGGAGAGCACAGATACGCAGTATTTT	CAGEGESTDTQYF
NA	NA	TRBV25-1	TRBJ1-4	TGTGCCAGCAGTGACGCGGGGGGTTCGGGAAAACTGTTTTTT	CASSDAGGSGKLFF
NA	TRBD1	TRBV20-1	TRBJ2-1	TGCAGTGCTGCGAGAGCCCAATCAGGGGGCAATGAGCAGTTCTTC	CSAARAQSGGNEQFF
few	TRBD2	TRBV13	TRBJ2-1	TGTGCCAGCAGCTTACAATCTACCGGGACTAGCGAATGGGATGAGCAGTTCTTC	CASSLQSTGTSEWDEQFF
NA	TRBD2	TRBV15	TRBJ2-7	TGTGCCACCAGCAGAACGGCTAGCGGAGAGGGGGAGCAGTACTTC	CATSRTASGEGEQYF
few	TRBD2	TRBV7-9	TRBJ2-3	TGTGCCAGCAGCTCCGGGACTAGCGGGTTAGGGCAGTATTTT	CASSSGTSGLGQYF
NA	NA	TRBV20-1	TRBJ1-1	TGCAGTGCTCACCCGCCTGCAGGGAGCACTGAAGCTTTCTTT	CSAHPPAGSTEAFF
NA	NA	TRBV15	TRBJ1-2	TGTGCCACCTCGCTTTTGGAACTAGCAAGCTATGGCTACACCTTC	CATSLLELASYGYTF
few	NA	TRBV20-1	TRBJ2-7	TGCAGTGCTGGGGACGGGGCTAGGGGAGTCGAGCAGTACTTC	CSAGDGARGVEQYF
NA	NA	TRBV28	TRBJ1-1	TGTGCCAGCTTTGCCGGGAGGAACACTGAAGCTTTCTTT	CASFAGRNTEAFF
once	TRBD1	TRBV18	TRBJ2-1	TGTGCCAGCTCACGGTCCACAGGGGGCGTCGGTATTCGAGAGACCCAGTTCTTC	CASSRSTGGVGIRETQFF
NA	NA	TRBV12-3/TRBV12-4	TRBJ1-2	TGTGCCAGCAGTTTAAGGCCGGCCAGGGGTACCTCTGGCTACACCTTC	CASSLRPARGTSGYTF
NA	TRBD2	TRBV3-1	TRBJ2-5	TGTGCCAGCAGCCAAGTCTTAGGACTAGCGGGAACCCAAGAGACCCAGTACTTC	CASSQVLGLAGTQETQYF